The source of this T cell receptor (beta chain) is a study of blood T cells in healthy people across ages. The study, taken as a whole, reports: Higher diversity, along with more naive CD4+ cells, distinguished long-lived donors from aged donors.

This clonotype has more than one count but fewer than ten. What it binds is not known. For the second PCR, which ran for 7 to 11 cycles, a sample-barcoded 5' primer and a J-beta primer mix were used. TCRdb analysed the 5' RACE reads with MiXCR anew, one entry per CDR3 protein. The table lists fewer than 600,000 distinct CDR3 sequences, around a quarter of them singletons. The CDR3 is made up of 15 amino acids. CDR1 SGHTA and CDR2 FQGNSA come from the germline V gene. The V gene end was trimmed by 4 bases and the J gene end by 5 bases; junction bases not matched to a gene: 10. These data also featured in a second study, about T cells of mothers and their children. That study reports: In cDNA synthesis, all of the extracted RNA was used at about 1.6 ug per 15 ul. From each mother came over 9.5 million TCR beta CDR3 reads, and from each child came roughly 2.9 million. In both related and unrelated pairs, TCR recombination output is shaped similarly by thymic selection.

The V call is TRBV7-2, the J call TRBJ1-2; 7 bases line up with TRBD1. Specimen: blood. The sequence was obtained from a boy aged 2 to 10 in good health. In nucleotides, the CDR3 is TGTGCCAGCAGCTACCGACAGGGTGAGGCGTATGGCTACACCTTC. Its translation is CASSYRQGEAYGYTF.